This T cell receptor beta chain stems from a study of cytomegalovirus exposure and HLA in healthy donors. Study-wide results and caveats: Indistinguishable V segments such as TRBV6-2 and TRBV6-3 were excluded.

This CDR3 region has 13 residues. Between the trimmed V and J ends, which lost 1 base and 3 bases, there was a span of 6 bases. Germline loops: CDR1 SGHTA, CDR2 FQGTGA. Comment on this clone: Its antigen is unknown.

The PCR was carried out with 60 Vbeta primers and 13 Jbeta primers. The repertoire was sequenced with immunoSEQ multiplex PCR; TCRdb's copy has only in-frame clones and lacks some. Here the sample spans 120,000 to 150,000 clones, approximately 80% being singletons. The receptor was isolated from a woman between 35 and 50 years old in good health and CMV-seronegative. Sequencing was done on a sample of PBMCs. The chain combines TRBV7-3 with TRBJ1-1; a possible D gene is TRBD1 (6 bases). The CDR3: CASSLNRDTEAFF. The CDR3 DNA reads as TGTGCCAGCAGCTTAAACAGGGACACTGAAGCTTTCTTT.